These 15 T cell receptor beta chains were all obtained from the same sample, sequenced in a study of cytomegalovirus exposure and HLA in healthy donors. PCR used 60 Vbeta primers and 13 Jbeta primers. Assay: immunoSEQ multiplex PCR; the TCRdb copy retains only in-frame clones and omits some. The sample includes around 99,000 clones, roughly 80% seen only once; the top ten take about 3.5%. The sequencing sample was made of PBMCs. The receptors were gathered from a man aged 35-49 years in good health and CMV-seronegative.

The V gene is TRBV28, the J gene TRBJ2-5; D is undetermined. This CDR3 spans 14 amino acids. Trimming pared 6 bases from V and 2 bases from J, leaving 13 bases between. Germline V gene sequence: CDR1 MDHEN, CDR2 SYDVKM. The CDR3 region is CASRWADLQETQYF. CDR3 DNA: TGTGCCAGCAGATGGGCAGATCTACAAGAGACCCAGTACTTC.

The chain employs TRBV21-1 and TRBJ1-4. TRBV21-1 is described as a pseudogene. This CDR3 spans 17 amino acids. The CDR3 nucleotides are TGTGCCAGCAGCAAAGGTTGGCGGCTAATAGCCTGTGAAAAACTGTTTTTT. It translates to CASSKGWRLIACEKLFF.

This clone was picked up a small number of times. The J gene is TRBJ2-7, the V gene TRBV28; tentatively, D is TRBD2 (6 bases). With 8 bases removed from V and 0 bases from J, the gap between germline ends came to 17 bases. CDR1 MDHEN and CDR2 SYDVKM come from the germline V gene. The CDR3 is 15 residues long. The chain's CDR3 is CASRIGGETSYEQYF. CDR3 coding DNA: TGTGCCAGCCGGATCGGGGGAGAGACCTCCTACGAGCAGTACTTC.

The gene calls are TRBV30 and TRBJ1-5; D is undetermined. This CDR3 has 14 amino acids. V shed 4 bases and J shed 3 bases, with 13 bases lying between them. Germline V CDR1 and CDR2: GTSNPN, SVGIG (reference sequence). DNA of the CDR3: TGTGCCTGGACCCCACCCCAGAACAATCAGCCCCAGCATTTT. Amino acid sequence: CAWTPPQNNQPQHF.

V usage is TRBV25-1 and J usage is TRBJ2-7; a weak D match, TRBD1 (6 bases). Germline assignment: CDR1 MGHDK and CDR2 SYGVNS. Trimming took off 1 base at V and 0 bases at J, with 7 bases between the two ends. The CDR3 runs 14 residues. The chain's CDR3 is CASSESRGSYEQYF. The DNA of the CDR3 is TGTGCCAGCAGTGAATCCAGGGGCTCCTACGAGCAGTACTTC.

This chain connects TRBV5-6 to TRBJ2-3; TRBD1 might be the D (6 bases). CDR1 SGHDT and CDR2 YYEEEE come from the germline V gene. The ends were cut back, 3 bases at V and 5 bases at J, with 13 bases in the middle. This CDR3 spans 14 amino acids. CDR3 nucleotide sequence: TGTGCCAGCAGCTCCGCAGGGGCGGGAGATACGCAGTATTTT. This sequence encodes CASSSAGAGDTQYF.

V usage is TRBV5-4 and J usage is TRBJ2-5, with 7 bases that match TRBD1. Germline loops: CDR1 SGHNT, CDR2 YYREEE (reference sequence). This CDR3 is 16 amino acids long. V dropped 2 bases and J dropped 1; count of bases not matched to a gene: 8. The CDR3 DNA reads TGTGCCAGCAGCTTACAGGGGCAAAAGGGCCAAGAGACCCAGTACTTC. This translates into CASSLQGQKGQETQYF.

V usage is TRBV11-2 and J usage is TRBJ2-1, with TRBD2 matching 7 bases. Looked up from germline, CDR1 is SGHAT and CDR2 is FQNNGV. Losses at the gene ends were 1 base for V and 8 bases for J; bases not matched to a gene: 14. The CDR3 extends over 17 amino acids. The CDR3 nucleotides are TGTGCCAGCAGCTTAGGAATGGCTGCCAGCGGGGTGCATGAGCAGTTCTTC. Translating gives CASSLGMAASGVHEQFF.

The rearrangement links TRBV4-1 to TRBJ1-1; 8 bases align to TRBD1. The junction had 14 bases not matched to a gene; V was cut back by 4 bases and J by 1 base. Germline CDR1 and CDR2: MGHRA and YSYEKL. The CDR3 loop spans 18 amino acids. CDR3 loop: CASSLRTSQDRANTEAFF. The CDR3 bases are TGCGCCAGCAGCCTCCGCACCTCCCAGGACAGGGCGAACACTGAAGCTTTCTTT.

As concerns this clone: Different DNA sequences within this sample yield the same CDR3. The CDR3 DNA follows: TGTGCCAGCAGTTGGACAGGTGGTAATCAGCCCCAGCATTTT. Translating it yields CASSWTGGNQPQHF. V gene TRBV27 combines with J gene TRBJ1-5, with 7 bases aligning to TRBD1. The V gene's germline CDR1 is MNHEY and CDR2 SMNVEV (reference sequence). The CDR3 length is 14 residues. Trimming removed 4 bases from V and 4 bases from J; junction bases left unmatched: 4.

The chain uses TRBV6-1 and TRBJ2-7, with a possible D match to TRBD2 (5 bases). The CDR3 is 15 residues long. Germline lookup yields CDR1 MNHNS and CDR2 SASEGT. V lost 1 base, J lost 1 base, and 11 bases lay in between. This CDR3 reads CASSEGGALSYEQYF. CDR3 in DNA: TGTGCCAGCAGTGAAGGGGGAGCGCTATCCTACGAGCAGTACTTC.

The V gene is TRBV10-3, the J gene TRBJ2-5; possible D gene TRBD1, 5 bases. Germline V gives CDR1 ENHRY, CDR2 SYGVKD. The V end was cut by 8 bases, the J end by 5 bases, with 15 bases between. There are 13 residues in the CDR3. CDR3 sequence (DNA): TGTGCCATCCAGGGCTGGAAGTCCGAGACCCAGTACTTC. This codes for CAIQGWKSETQYF.

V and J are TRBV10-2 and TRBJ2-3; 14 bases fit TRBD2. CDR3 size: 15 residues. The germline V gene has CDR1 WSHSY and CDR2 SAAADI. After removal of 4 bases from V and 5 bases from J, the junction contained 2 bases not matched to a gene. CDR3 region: CASSGLAGGRDTQYF. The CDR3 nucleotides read TGCGCCAGCAGTGGACTAGCGGGGGGGCGAGATACGCAGTATTTT.

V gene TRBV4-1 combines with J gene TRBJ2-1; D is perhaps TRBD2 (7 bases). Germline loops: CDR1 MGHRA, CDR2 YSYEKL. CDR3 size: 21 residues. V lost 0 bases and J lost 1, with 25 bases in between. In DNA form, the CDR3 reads TGCGCCAGCAGCCAAGATTGGCAAGCGGGACAAGCCCAGAGGTCCTACAATGAGCAGTTCTTC. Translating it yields CASSQDWQAGQAQRSYNEQFF.

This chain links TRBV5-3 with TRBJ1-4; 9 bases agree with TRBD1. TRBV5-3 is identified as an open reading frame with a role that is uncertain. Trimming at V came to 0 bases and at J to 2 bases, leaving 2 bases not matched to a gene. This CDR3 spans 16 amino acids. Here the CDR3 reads CARSLGDRVTNEKLFF. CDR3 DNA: TGTGCCAGAAGCTTGGGGGACAGGGTCACTAATGAAAAACTGTTTTTT.